Listed below are T cell receptor beta chains from one sample, sequenced in a study of blood T cell repertoires in COVID-19. Measured with immunoSEQ multiplex PCR; TCRdb has only the in-frame clones, and not every one. Here the sample spans some 240,000 clones, about nine tenths being singletons. Material: peripheral blood. These receptors were collected from a man in his 60s who had recovered from COVID-19. Each CDR3 is given with its conserved first and last residue. The D gene is left open where the match is weak. Clone sizes are given selectively: once, few, many, or a class where the clone is expanded.

TRBV30	TRBD2	-	TRBJ2-2	TGTGCCTGGAGCGGCGGGGGGGCCCTCGCCGGGGAGCTGTTTTTT	CAWSGGGALAGELFF
TRBV5-6	TRBD1	-	TRBJ1-4	TGTGCCAGCAGCTTGGTGGGACAGGGGGATGAAAAACTGTTTTTT	CASSLVGQGDEKLFF
TRBV5-4	-	-	TRBJ2-7	TGTGCCAGCAGCTTGTCCGGTGGGGGCGACTACGAGCAGTACTTC	CASSLSGGGDYEQYF
TRBV2	TRBD1	once	TRBJ1-1	TGTGCCAGCAGTGAACTCCCGACAGGGGAAGCTTTCTTT	CASSELPTGEAFF
TRBV5-1	-	-	TRBJ2-7	TGCGCCAGCAGCTTACAGGGCCCCAGCGAGTCCTACGAGCAGTACTTC	CASSLQGPSESYEQYF
TRBV11-2	-	-	TRBJ1-1	TGTGCCAGCAACTCAGGGCTCGACACTGAAGCTTTCTTT	CASNSGLDTEAFF
TRBV18	TRBD1	-	TRBJ1-2	TGTGCCAGCTCACTAGGGACAGTTGGGGCTAACTATGGCTACACCTTC	CASSLGTVGANYGYTF
TRBV2	-	-	TRBJ1-5	TGTGCCAGCAGTCGACAGAATGATCAGCCCCAGCATTTT	CASSRQNDQPQHF
TRBV5-4	TRBD1	-	TRBJ2-2	TGTGCCAGCAGCTCCGGGACAGGGTACGGGGAGCTGTTTTTT	CASSSGTGYGELFF
TRBV19	-	-	TRBJ1-2	TGTGCCAGTAGCATAGCCGGCATGGACAGTAACTATGGCTACACCTTC	CASSIAGMDSNYGYTF
TRBV10-3	-	-	TRBJ2-7	TGTGCCATCAGTGAGGCTTCTGGCGCAGGCCCCTCCTCGCGCGAGCAGTACTTC	CAISEASGAGPSSREQYF
TRBV24-1	TRBD1	-	TRBJ1-5	TGTGCCACCAGTGATCGCACAGGGGCGCTCGATCAGCCCCAGCATTTT	CATSDRTGALDQPQHF
TRBV11-2	-	-	TRBJ2-2	TGTGCCAGCAGCTTGTTCGGAGGTTCCGGGGAGCTGTTTTTT	CASSLFGGSGELFF
TRBV3-1/TRBV3-2	TRBD1	few	TRBJ2-6	TGTGCCAGCAGCCAATATGAAGGGGGCGCTGGGGCCAACGTCCTGACTTTC	CASSQYEGGAGANVLTF
TRBV24-1	TRBD1	-	TRBJ2-7	TGTGCCACCAGTGAGGGACAGGCGTACTCCTACGAGCAGTACTTC	CATSEGQAYSYEQYF
TRBV23-1	TRBD1	once	TRBJ2-1	TGCGCCAGCAGTCAACGGGGACAGAGAGACAATGAGCAGTTCTTC	CASSQRGQRDNEQFF
TRBV29-1	TRBD1	-	TRBJ2-7	TGCAGCGTCGCGGGACAGGGGGACTCCTACGAGCAGTACTTC	CSVAGQGDSYEQYF
TRBV12-3/TRBV12-4	-	-	TRBJ2-3	TGTGCCAGCAGTTTCGGTTACACAGATACGCAGTATTTT	CASSFGYTDTQYF
TRBV9	TRBD1	few	TRBJ2-2	TGTGCCAGCAGCGTAGAGGGGGCGCGGTTGGCCGGGGAGCTGTTTTTT	CASSVEGARLAGELFF
TRBV10-3	-	-	TRBJ1-5	TGTGCCATTCTACTTCGCAATCAGCCCCAGCATTTT	CAILLRNQPQHF